Following are 3 T cell receptor beta chains from one sample sequenced in a study of beta chain features in type 1 diabetes. The sequenced template was cDNA made from the entire isolated RNA. Sequencing used immunoSEQ multiplex PCR; TCRdb keeps in-frame clones, though not all of them. In the table there are 300,000 to 450,000 clones, around 20% of which are singletons. The specimen sequenced was naive CD4+ T cells from blood. The receptors originated from a woman aged 18-29 years in good health.

This clone showed up just a few times. V is TRBV5-1 and J is TRBJ1-1; TRBD1 matches at 7 bases. V dropped 4 bases and J dropped 0; count of bases not matched to a gene: 9. The V gene's germline CDR1 is SGHRS and CDR2 YFSETQ. The CDR3 covers 16 residues. CDR3 residues: CASSRSRQGMNTEAFF. The CDR3 nucleotides are TGCGCCAGCAGCCGATCCCGACAGGGCATGAACACTGAAGCTTTCTTT.

This chain uses TRBV30 with TRBJ2-6, with 7 nucleotides matching TRBD1. V shed 8 bases, J shed 16 bases, and the junction held 17 bases outside the gene matches. The germline CDR1 and CDR2 sequences are GTSNPN and SVGIG (reference sequence). This CDR3 spans 13 amino acids. CDR3 region: CAPTGTAALRLTF. DNA for the CDR3: TGTGCCCCAACCGGGACAGCTGCGCTAAGACTGACTTTC.

The rearrangement links TRBV6-5 to TRBJ2-5; 8 nucleotides agree with TRBD2. V dropped 6 bases and J dropped 4; count of bases not matched to a gene: 7. This CDR3 is built from 14 residues. Per the germline V gene, CDR1 is MNHEY and CDR2 is SVGAGI. In nucleotides, the CDR3 is TGTGCCAGCAGACCCAGCGGGAGCGGAGAGACCCAGTACTTC. Translated, it gives CASRPSGSGETQYF.